Below, 30 T cell receptor beta chains from the same sample are listed, as sequenced in a study of blood T cell repertoires in COVID-19. Measured with immunoSEQ multiplex PCR; TCRdb has only the in-frame clones, and not every one. Of about 290,000 clones listed, roughly 89% are singletons. Specimen: peripheral blood. These receptors originate from a woman aged 40 to 50 who had recovered from COVID-19.

This sequence joins TRBV18 and TRBJ2-7; TRBD1 matches at 9 bases. This CDR3 is built from 15 residues. The germline V gene has CDR1 KGHSH and CDR2 LQKENI. V shed 1 base, J shed 1 base, and the junction held 2 bases outside the gene matches. In nucleotides, the CDR3 is TGTGCCAGCTCACCACAGGGACAGGGATCCTACGAGCAGTACTTC. It codes for CASSPQGQGSYEQYF.

This sequence joins TRBV2 and TRBJ2-7, with D possibly matching TRBD2 (5 bases). The CDR3 length is 13 residues. The V gene's germline CDR1 is SNHLY and CDR2 FYNNEI. V was cut by 5 bases and J by 3 bases, with 11 bases left in between. CDR3 sequence: CASSSGERYEQYF. CDR3 nucleotide sequence: TGTGCCAGCAGTTCCGGGGAACGCTACGAGCAGTACTTC.

This clone was observed a single time. The rearrangement links TRBV12-3 or TRBV12-4 to TRBJ2-2; D remains ambiguous. The CDR3 spans 12 residues. V was clipped by 3 bases and J by 8 bases, with 7 bases between them. CDR3 amino acids: CASSLYPGELFF. The CDR3 DNA is TGTGCCAGCAGTTTGTATCCTGGGGAGCTGTTTTTT.

The V call is TRBV30, the J call TRBJ2-7; 10 positions match TRBD2. Germline CDR1 is GTSNPN and CDR2 is SVGIG (reference sequence). This CDR3 is 13 amino acids long. The trim removed 2 bases at V and 6 bases at J, leaving 4 bases unmatched. The CDR3 DNA reads TGTGCCTGGAGTACCGGGACTAGCGCCGAGCAGTACTTC. This codes for CAWSTGTSAEQYF.

This chain uses TRBV5-1 with TRBJ1-1; a possible D gene is TRBD1 (6 bases). The V end lost 0 bases, the J end lost 5 bases, and 11 bases lay between the germline ends. The CDR3 sequence is 14 residues long. Germline CDR1 reads SGHRS; CDR2 reads YFSETQ. CDR3 DNA sequence: TGCGCCAGCAGCTTGGCCAGGGGAGTGACTGAAGCTTTCTTT. Its protein is CASSLARGVTEAFF.

This clone was recorded only once. The CDR3 bases are TGTGCCACCAGTGATACAAGTTCCCAGCATTTT. It specifies CATSDTSSQHF. This chain links TRBV24-1 with TRBJ1-5, with D unclear. The CDR3 runs to 11 residues. Per germline, CDR1 KGHDR and CDR2 SFDVKD. V dropped 3 bases and J dropped 11 bases, with 7 bases sitting between them.

V usage is TRBV9 and J usage is TRBJ2-5; weak D call: TRBD2 (5 bases). Germline V gives CDR1 SGDLS, CDR2 YYNGEE. The V and J ends lost 3 bases and 5 bases respectively, with 14 bases between them. The CDR3 loop spans 14 amino acids. The CDR3 reads CASSDTLGGETQYF. The DNA of the CDR3 is TGTGCCAGCAGCGACACCCTCGGCGGGGAGACCCAGTACTTC.

On this clone itself: This sample includes further DNA sequences coding for the same CDR3. The chain joins TRBV9 to TRBJ2-3; D is undetermined. This CDR3 comprises 15 residues. Trimming stripped 0 bases from V and 4 bases from J, with 12 bases between. Germline V gives CDR1 SGDLS, CDR2 YYNGEE. CDR3 in amino acids: CASSVVLAGADTQYF. The CDR3 DNA reads TGTGCCAGCAGCGTAGTGTTAGCCGGAGCAGATACGCAGTATTTT. The variable domain in full, completed from reference TRBV9 and TRBJ2-3, reads DSGVTQTPKHLITATGQRVTLRCSPRSGDLSVYWYQQSLDQGLQFLIQYYNGEERAKGNILERFSAQQFPDLHSELNLSSLELGDSALYFCASSVVLAGADTQYFGPGTRLTVL.

The gene calls are TRBV27 and TRBJ2-5; 7 bases align to TRBD2. This CDR3 is built from 16 residues. Germline V lookup: CDR1 MNHEY, CDR2 SMNVEV (reference sequence). With V trimmed by 5 bases and J by 7 bases, 16 bases remained unmatched. The CDR3 loop reads CASSPAAAGTSGTQYF. The DNA for the CDR3 is TGTGCCAGCAGTCCCGCGGCAGCGGGGACCAGCGGGACCCAGTACTTC.

The chain is built from TRBV24-1 and TRBJ2-3, with 11 bases matching TRBD2. The CDR3 extends over 17 amino acids. Germline V CDR1 and CDR2: KGHDR, SFDVKD. The J segment lost 5 bases and the V segment lost 3 bases, leaving 9 bases of the junction unmatched. CDR3 sequence reads: CATSDRYSGRAGDTQYF. CDR3 nucleotides: TGTGCCACCAGTGATCGATATAGCGGGAGGGCCGGAGATACGCAGTATTTT.

The chain joins TRBV11-2 to TRBJ1-4, with TRBD1 as a possible D gene (5 bases). The V gene lost 5 bases and the J gene lost 0 bases, with 19 bases spanning the gap. This CDR3 has 18 residues. Germline assignment: CDR1 SGHAT and CDR2 FQNNGV. The chain's CDR3 is CASSPHPRQTATNEKLFF. The CDR3 nucleotides are TGTGCCAGCAGCCCCCACCCCCGACAGACTGCAACTAATGAAAAACTGTTTTTT.

This chain connects TRBV27 to TRBJ1-1; D uncertain. Trimming took 6 bases from V and 0 from J, leaving 11 bases between them. Germline CDR1 reads MNHEY; CDR2 reads SMNVEV (reference sequence). The CDR3 spans 14 residues. This CDR3 is CASSLKQVNTEAFF. The CDR3 coding sequence is TGTGCCAGCAGCCTTAAGCAGGTGAACACTGAAGCTTTCTTT.

This clone was counted a few times. This chain connects TRBV5-4 to TRBJ2-5; a possible D gene is TRBD1 (7 bases). CDR3 length: 16 residues. V lost 4 bases and J lost 0, with 16 bases in between. CDR1 is SGHNT and CDR2 is YYREEE in the germline V gene (reference sequence). CDR3 DNA sequence: TGTGCCAGCAGCACGGGCAGGGGGGTGTACCAAGAGACCCAGTACTTC. It codes for CASSTGRGVYQETQYF.

The DNA of the CDR3 is TGTGCCAGCAGCTTGGCCCGACTAGCAACCGGGGAGCTGTTTTTT. The encoded protein is CASSLARLATGELFF. This chain links TRBV5-6 with TRBJ2-2; 7 positions match TRBD2. CDR1 is SGHDT and CDR2 is YYEEEE in the germline V gene. V lost 0 bases and J lost 5; bases outside the gene matches: 4. This CDR3 comprises 15 residues. Looking up the rest from reference TRBV5-6 and TRBJ2-2 gives the full variable domain: DAGVTQSPTHLIKTRGQQVTLRCSPKSGHDTVSWYQQALGQGPQFIFQYYEEEERQRGNFPDRFSGHQFPNYSSELNVNALLLGDSALYLCASSLARLATGELFFGEGSRLTVL.

V and J are TRBV9 and TRBJ2-7; D gene ambiguous. CDR1 is SGDLS, CDR2 YYNGEE, per germline. V lost 7 bases to trimming and J lost 0 bases, with 14 bases between them. There are 14 residues in the CDR3. The CDR3 here is CASPKTVSSYEQYF. CDR3 in DNA: TGTGCCAGCCCCAAGACTGTCAGCTCCTACGAGCAGTACTTC. Looking up the rest from reference TRBV9 and TRBJ2-7 gives the full variable domain: DSGVTQTPKHLITATGQRVTLRCSPRSGDLSVYWYQQSLDQGLQFLIQYYNGEERAKGNILERFSAQQFPDLHSELNLSSLELGDSALYFCASPKTVSSYEQYFGPGTRLTVT.

The chain carries TRBV5-1 and TRBJ2-1, with 7 bases that match TRBD2. V gave up 6 bases and J gave up 4 bases; unmatched junction bases: 7. CDR1 SGHRS and CDR2 YFSETQ come from the germline V gene. CDR3 length equals 14 residues. CDR3 protein: CASTGGSSYNEQFF. In DNA form, the CDR3 reads TGCGCCAGCACGGGCGGGAGCTCATACAATGAGCAGTTCTTC.

V and J are TRBV10-2 and TRBJ1-1; D not certain. Between the trimmed V and J ends, which lost 0 bases and 5 bases, there was a span of 10 bases. This CDR3 is 14 amino acids long. Germline CDR1 reads WSHSY; CDR2 reads SAAADI. CDR3 residues: CASSESEGRTEAFF. Written as DNA, the CDR3 is TGCGCCAGCAGTGAGTCAGAGGGTAGGACTGAAGCTTTCTTT.

The chain couples TRBV11-3 to TRBJ2-1; 10 bases agree with TRBD2. This CDR3 is 14 amino acids long. The ends lost 8 bases at V and 4 bases at J; junction bases unmatched: 5. CDR1 and CDR2 from the germline V gene are SGHNT and YENEEA. The chain's CDR3 is CASESGRAYNEQFF. DNA for the CDR3: TGTGCCAGCGAAAGCGGGAGGGCTTACAATGAGCAGTTCTTC.

This rearrangement joins TRBV5-1 to TRBJ2-2; D not resolved. This CDR3 is built from 15 residues. V lost 1 base and J lost 0, with 7 bases in between. From germline, CDR1 is SGHRS and CDR2 YFSETQ. CDR3 DNA sequence: TGCGCCAGCAGCTTGTGGGCATCGAACACCGGGGAGCTGTTTTTT. It codes for CASSLWASNTGELFF.

The rearrangement uses TRBV19 and TRBJ1-1, with a possible D match to TRBD1 (5 bases). The CDR3 extends over 16 amino acids. The germline V gene has CDR1 LNHDA and CDR2 SQIVND (reference sequence). Trimming took off 1 base at V and 4 bases at J, with 16 bases between the two ends. DNA of the CDR3: TGTGCCAGTAGTATAGTTCGTTTCGCAGGGTCCACTGAAGCTTTCTTT. It is translated as CASSIVRFAGSTEAFF.

The genes are TRBV4-1 and TRBJ1-5; 7 positions match TRBD1. V dropped 0 bases and J dropped 7; count of bases not matched to a gene: 18. The CDR3 spans 19 residues. Per germline, CDR1 MGHRA and CDR2 YSYEKL. DNA of the CDR3: TGCGCCAGCAGCCAAGAGTCGCGACAGGGCCCTCTATCGGGGCAGCCCCAGCATTTT. Encoded protein: CASSQESRQGPLSGQPQHF.

This clone has a single count. The chain carries TRBV4-1 and TRBJ2-7; 10 bases agree with TRBD2. Looked up from germline, CDR1 is MGHRA and CDR2 is YSYEKL. CDR3 size: 16 residues. The trim removed 3 bases at V and 7 bases at J, leaving 12 bases unmatched. The DNA of the CDR3 is TGCGCCAGCAGCCAGGGGCCTGGAGCGGGAGGGGAAGAGCAGTACTTC. Amino acids: CASSQGPGAGGEEQYF.

CDR3: CASSYDGRAYTGELFF. The CDR3 DNA follows: TGTGCCAGCAGTTATGACGGGAGGGCCTACACCGGGGAGCTGTTTTTT. V usage is TRBV6-5 and J usage is TRBJ2-2, with 8 bases fitting TRBD2. Germline CDR1 MNHEY, CDR2 SVGAGI. V shed 3 bases and J 3 bases; nucleotides not matched to a gene: 6. The CDR3 loop spans 16 amino acids.

This clone was seen once. The chain uses TRBV24-1 and TRBJ1-1; tentatively, D is TRBD1 (6 bases). Trimming pared 2 bases from V and 11 bases from J, leaving 8 bases between. Germline CDR1 is KGHDR and CDR2 is SFDVKD. The CDR3 is 11 amino acids. Here the CDR3 reads CATSDSGAAFF. CDR3 DNA sequence: TGTGCCACCAGTGATTCAGGGGCGGCTTTCTTT.

The chain links TRBV15 to TRBJ2-3; TRBD2 matches 7 bases. The J segment lost 2 bases and the V segment lost 0 bases, leaving 8 bases of the junction unmatched. This CDR3 is built from 17 residues. The germline CDR1 and CDR2 sequences are LNHNV and YYDKDF (reference sequence). The CDR3: CATSRDPRETYTDTQYF. CDR3 in DNA: TGTGCCACCAGCAGAGATCCGCGGGAGACGTACACAGATACGCAGTATTTT.

The rearrangement links TRBV5-1 to TRBJ2-7, with a tentative D call TRBD2 (5 bases). The germline V and J ends were trimmed by 4 bases and 4 bases, with 12 bases remaining between them. Looked up from germline, CDR1 is SGHRS and CDR2 is YFSETQ. The CDR3 extends over 13 amino acids. The DNA for the CDR3 is TGCGCCAGCAGCGACTACTCCATATACGAGCAGTACTTC. This codes for CASSDYSIYEQYF.

V usage is TRBV9 and J usage is TRBJ2-3; 12 nucleotides align to TRBD2. V lost 4 bases, J lost 2 bases, and 11 bases stayed unmatched. The CDR3 is 18 residues long. The V gene's germline CDR1 is SGDLS and CDR2 YYNGEE. The CDR3 DNA is TGTGCCAGCAGCCCGAGACTAGCGGGAGTCCCTTCCACAGATACGCAGTATTTT. Translation: CASSPRLAGVPSTDTQYF.

CDR3 DNA sequence: TGTGCCAGCAGCCCTCCCGGGACAGAAGAGACCCAGTACTTC. Protein: CASSPPGTEETQYF. The rearrangement links TRBV11-2 to TRBJ2-5; 7 nucleotides line up with TRBD1. Germline-derived CDR1 and CDR2 are SGHAT and FQNNGV. The junction had 6 bases not matched to a gene; V was cut back by 5 bases and J by 3 bases. CDR3 size: 14 residues.

Points on this clone: This sequence may be a read error, since a much larger clone differs from it by one base. The rearrangement links TRBV5-1 to TRBJ2-3, with a possible D match to TRBD1 (5 bases). Germline values: CDR1 SGHRS, CDR2 YFSETQ. CDR3 size: 14 residues. V lost 0 bases and J 2 bases, leaving 7 bases between the germline ends. CDR3 nucleotide sequence: TGCGCCAGCAGCTTGGGACAGACCACAGATACGCAGTATTTT. Residues: CASSLGQTTDTQYF.

The rearrangement links TRBV6-5 to TRBJ2-7, with 7 bases lining up with TRBD1. Germline V gives CDR1 MNHEY, CDR2 SVGAGI. V trimming: 7 bases; J trimming: 0 bases; junction bases outside the gene matches: 6. The CDR3 is 14 amino acids. CDR3 loop: CASISQGSSYEQYF. CDR3 DNA sequence: TGTGCCAGCATCTCACAGGGGTCCTCCTACGAGCAGTACTTC.